These T cell receptor beta chains were read from a single sample in a study of early T cells in non-severe SARS-CoV-2 infection. TCRdb reprocessed the 5' RACE reads via MiXCR and lists one record per CDR3 protein. The sample holds roughly 61,000 distinct CDR3 sequences, 10% to 14% seen once. The specimen was whole blood. The source of these receptors is an adult who was a healthcare worker with PCR-confirmed SARS-CoV-2 infection or an uninfected control (not recorded which). The CDR3 runs from the conserved cysteine through the conserved F or W. Fields, in order: D gene, CDR3 length, clone size, V gene, J gene, CDR3 protein, CDR3 DNA. D genes are given only for firm matches. A clone size is listed for some rows: how often the clone was seen (once, few, many), or a class if it is expanded.

D gene: .; CDR3 length: 14; clone size: many; V gene: TRBV18; J gene: TRBJ2-1; CDR3 protein: CASSPPAPGDEQFF; CDR3 DNA: TGTGCCAGCTCACCACCGGCTCCCGGGGATGAGCAGTTCTTC
D gene: .; CDR3 length: 13; clone size: few; V gene: TRBV6-5; J gene: TRBJ1-6; CDR3 protein: CASSGGFNSPLHF; CDR3 DNA: TGTGCCAGCAGTGGGGGCTTTAATTCACCCCTCCACTTT
D gene: .; CDR3 length: 13; clone size: .; V gene: TRBV3-1; J gene: TRBJ1-5; CDR3 protein: CASSDTPRQPQHF; CDR3 DNA: TGTGCCAGCAGCGATACTCCTAGACAGCCCCAGCATTTT
D gene: .; CDR3 length: 12; clone size: few; V gene: TRBV11-2; J gene: TRBJ1-4; CDR3 protein: CASTRNPNELFF; CDR3 DNA: TGTGCCAGCACCCGAAACCCGAATGAACTGTTTTTT
D gene: .; CDR3 length: 14; clone size: many; V gene: TRBV7-9; J gene: TRBJ1-1; CDR3 protein: CASSPGRGITEAFF; CDR3 DNA: TGTGCCAGCAGCCCGGGGAGGGGGATCACTGAAGCTTTCTTT
D gene: .; CDR3 length: 15; clone size: .; V gene: TRBV18; J gene: TRBJ2-1; CDR3 protein: CASSPGTSSYNEQFF; CDR3 DNA: TGTGCCAGCTCACCCGGAACGAGCTCCTACAATGAGCAGTTCTTC
D gene: .; CDR3 length: 13; clone size: many; V gene: TRBV12-3/TRBV12-4; J gene: TRBJ2-2; CDR3 protein: CASSFVLTGELFF; CDR3 DNA: TGTGCCAGCAGTTTTGTTCTGACCGGGGAGCTGTTTTTT
D gene: TRBD1; CDR3 length: 17; clone size: many; V gene: TRBV3-1; J gene: TRBJ2-7; CDR3 protein: CASSRGGTGNRLDEQYF; CDR3 DNA: TGTGCCAGCAGTCGCGGCGGGACAGGGAATAGGCTGGACGAGCAGTACTTC
D gene: .; CDR3 length: 13; clone size: many; V gene: TRBV7-7; J gene: TRBJ1-1; CDR3 protein: CASSSTENTEAFF; CDR3 DNA: TGTGCTAGCAGCTCGACCGAGAACACTGAAGCTTTCTTT
D gene: .; CDR3 length: 11; clone size: many; V gene: TRBV12-3/TRBV12-4; J gene: TRBJ2-3; CDR3 protein: CASSDGDTQYF; CDR3 DNA: TGTGCCAGCAGTGATGGAGATACGCAGTATTTT
D gene: .; CDR3 length: 14; clone size: few; V gene: TRBV9; J gene: TRBJ2-7; CDR3 protein: CASSSGRGSREQYF; CDR3 DNA: TGTGCCAGCAGCTCGGGCCGGGGGAGTAGGGAGCAGTACTTC
D gene: TRBD2; CDR3 length: 18; clone size: many; V gene: TRBV11-2; J gene: TRBJ2-5; CDR3 protein: CASQDVGLAGPMQETQYF; CDR3 DNA: TGTGCCAGCCAGGACGTGGGACTAGCGGGACCCATGCAAGAGACCCAGTACTTC
D gene: TRBD1; CDR3 length: 18; clone size: few; V gene: TRBV4-3; J gene: TRBJ2-6; CDR3 protein: CASSQGQGANSGANVLTF; CDR3 DNA: TGCGCCAGCAGCCAAGGACAGGGGGCAAACTCTGGGGCCAACGTCCTGACTTTC
D gene: .; CDR3 length: 13; clone size: .; V gene: TRBV3-1; J gene: TRBJ2-7; CDR3 protein: CASSQDRQMGQYF; CDR3 DNA: TGTGCCAGCAGCCAAGATCGGCAGATGGGGCAGTACTTC
D gene: .; CDR3 length: 13; clone size: few; V gene: TRBV18; J gene: TRBJ1-2; CDR3 protein: CASSRSQNYGYTF; CDR3 DNA: TGTGCCAGCTCACGGAGCCAGAACTATGGCTACACCTTC
D gene: TRBD2; CDR3 length: 14; clone size: .; V gene: TRBV6-5; J gene: TRBJ2-5; CDR3 protein: CASSKLAMPETQYF; CDR3 DNA: TGTGCCAGCAGTAAACTAGCGATGCCAGAGACCCAGTACTTC
D gene: .; CDR3 length: 13; clone size: many; V gene: TRBV10-3; J gene: TRBJ2-3; CDR3 protein: CAIRRDLTDTQYF; CDR3 DNA: TGTGCCATCAGACGGGACCTCACAGATACGCAGTATTTT
D gene: TRBD1; CDR3 length: 15; clone size: few; V gene: TRBV9; J gene: TRBJ2-5; CDR3 protein: CASSPRDRVLETQYF; CDR3 DNA: TGTGCCAGCAGCCCCCGGGACAGGGTTTTGGAGACCCAGTACTTC
D gene: .; CDR3 length: 14; clone size: many; V gene: TRBV30; J gene: TRBJ1-5; CDR3 protein: CAWSVSRSNQPQHF; CDR3 DNA: TGTGCCTGGAGTGTCAGCAGGAGCAATCAGCCCCAGCATTTT
D gene: .; CDR3 length: 13; clone size: .; V gene: TRBV7-9; J gene: TRBJ1-2; CDR3 protein: CASSPLGIYGYTF; CDR3 DNA: TGTGCCAGCAGCCCCCTGGGGATCTATGGCTACACCTTC
D gene: .; CDR3 length: 16; clone size: many; V gene: TRBV12-5; J gene: TRBJ2-2; CDR3 protein: CASGGLGPRATGELFF; CDR3 DNA: TGTGCTAGTGGGGGTCTCGGCCCCAGGGCAACCGGGGAGCTGTTTTTT
D gene: .; CDR3 length: 13; clone size: few; V gene: TRBV20-1; J gene: TRBJ2-7; CDR3 protein: CSARERPVDEQYF; CDR3 DNA: TGCAGTGCTAGAGAAAGGCCGGTGGACGAGCAGTACTTC
D gene: .; CDR3 length: 8; clone size: .; V gene: TRBV21-1; J gene: TRBJ2-7; CDR3 protein: CASSRRYF; CDR3 DNA: TGTGCCAGCAGCAGACGGTACTTC
D gene: .; CDR3 length: 13; clone size: few; V gene: TRBV12-3/TRBV12-4; J gene: TRBJ2-5; CDR3 protein: CASSLYGQETQYF; CDR3 DNA: TGTGCCAGCAGTTTATACGGTCAAGAGACCCAGTACTTC
D gene: TRBD1; CDR3 length: 12; clone size: many; V gene: TRBV7-9; J gene: TRBJ2-7; CDR3 protein: CASSPTGAEQYF; CDR3 DNA: TGTGCCAGCAGCCCGACAGGGGCCGAGCAGTACTTC
D gene: TRBD1; CDR3 length: 15; clone size: many; V gene: TRBV11-1; J gene: TRBJ2-7; CDR3 protein: CASSLVGQPTYEQYF; CDR3 DNA: TGTGCCAGCAGCTTAGTGGGACAGCCTACCTACGAGCAGTACTTC
D gene: .; CDR3 length: 13; clone size: .; V gene: TRBV5-1; J gene: TRBJ2-1; CDR3 protein: CASSARLVDEQFF; CDR3 DNA: TGCGCCAGCAGCGCCAGACTTGTCGATGAGCAGTTCTTC
D gene: TRBD1; CDR3 length: 12; clone size: few; V gene: TRBV5-5; J gene: TRBJ1-2; CDR3 protein: CASSTGTVGYTF; CDR3 DNA: TGTGCCAGCAGCACTGGGACAGTCGGCTACACCTTC
D gene: TRBD2; CDR3 length: 18; clone size: .; V gene: TRBV25-1; J gene: TRBJ2-3; CDR3 protein: CASSAISGGAVGTDTQYF; CDR3 DNA: TGTGCCAGCAGTGCTATTAGCGGGGGGGCCGTCGGCACAGATACGCAGTATTTT
D gene: .; CDR3 length: 9; clone size: .; V gene: TRBV3-2; J gene: TRBJ1-6; CDR3 protein: CVQQSPLHF; CDR3 DNA: TGCGTACAGCAGTCACCCCTCCACTTT